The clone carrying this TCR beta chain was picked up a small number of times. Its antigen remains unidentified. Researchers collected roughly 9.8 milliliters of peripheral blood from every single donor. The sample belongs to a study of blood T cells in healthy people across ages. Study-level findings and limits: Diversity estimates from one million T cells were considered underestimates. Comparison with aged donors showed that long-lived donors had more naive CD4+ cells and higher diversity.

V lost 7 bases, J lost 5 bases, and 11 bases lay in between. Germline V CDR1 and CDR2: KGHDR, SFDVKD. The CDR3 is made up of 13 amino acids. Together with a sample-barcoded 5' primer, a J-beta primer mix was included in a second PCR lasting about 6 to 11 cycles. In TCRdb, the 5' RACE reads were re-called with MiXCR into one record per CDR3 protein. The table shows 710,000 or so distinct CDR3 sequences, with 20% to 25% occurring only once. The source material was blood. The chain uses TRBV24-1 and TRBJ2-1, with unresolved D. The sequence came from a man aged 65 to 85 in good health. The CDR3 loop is CATRGAGHNEQFF. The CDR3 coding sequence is TGTGCCACCAGGGGTGCAGGACACAATGAGCAGTTCTTC.